The 7 T cell receptor beta chains reported below all come from one sample, sequenced in a study of early T cells in non-severe SARS-CoV-2 infection (dated by TCRdb to about 2021). The library was prepared using 5' RACE. Sequencing was carried out with a NextSeq 500. TCRdb handled the public reads itself, with Q25 trimming in fastp and clone calling in MiXCR, and kept productive beta chains. Entries are consolidated by CDR3 protein sequence, retaining the most common genes and DNA. The sample has some 82,000 distinct CDR3 sequences on record, 12% of them singletons. The leading ten clones occupy about 2.7% of the sample. Material for sequencing was whole blood. The receptors stem from an adult who was a healthcare worker with PCR-confirmed SARS-CoV-2 infection or an uninfected control (not recorded which).

This clonotype was counted at least ten times. The DNA for the CDR3 is TGTGCCAGCAGCTCTGAAGCAGGGGCGCTTTCACCCCTCCACTTT. Its protein is CASSSEAGALSPLHF. The chain carries TRBV6-1 and TRBJ1-6; maybe TRBD1 (6 bases). V shed 6 bases and J shed 9 bases, with 18 bases lying between them. The CDR3 has 15 amino acids. CDR1 and CDR2 (germline): MNHNS, SASEGT.

This clonotype showed up many times. This rearrangement joins TRBV12-5 to TRBJ2-5, with D possibly matching TRBD1 (6 bases). V was shortened by 3 bases and J by 3 bases, with 20 bases between the two germline ends. The CDR3 is made up of 17 amino acids. CDR1 and CDR2 from the germline V gene are LGHNT and FRNRAP. CDR3 in amino acids: CASGFPTFKDREETQYF. The CDR3, as DNA: TGTGCTAGTGGTTTCCCAACGTTCAAGGACAGAGAAGAGACCCAGTACTTC.

The sample holds many counts of this clonotype. The genes are TRBV11-2 and TRBJ2-7, with D uncertain. Germline CDR1 is SGHAT and CDR2 is FQNNGV. This CDR3 is 14 amino acids long. V lost 0 bases and J lost 4, with 10 bases in between. CDR3 bases: TGTGCCAGCAGCTTAGAAACTGGATTATACGAGCAGTACTTC. The encoded protein is CASSLETGLYEQYF. The variable domain in full, with the rest retrieved from reference TRBV11-2 and TRBJ2-7, is EAGVAQSPRYKIIEKRQSVAFWCNPISGHATLYWYQQILGQGPKLLIQFQNNGVVDDSQLPKDRFSAERLKGVDSTLKIQPAKLEDSAVYLCASSLETGLYEQYFGPGTRLTVT.

Many counts were recorded for this clonotype. V usage is TRBV11-2 and J usage is TRBJ2-3, with 7 bases that match TRBD1. The CDR3 length is 16 residues. The germline V gene encodes CDR1 SGHAT and CDR2 FQNNGV. After removal of 8 bases from V and 3 bases from J, the junction contained 14 bases not matched to a gene. In nucleotides, the CDR3 is TGTGCCAGCGGTGGAAGGGACCAACAGGGGACAGATACGCAGTATTTT. Protein product: CASGGRDQQGTDTQYF.

The V gene is TRBV29-1, the J gene TRBJ2-3; perhaps TRBD2 as D (6 bases). Trimming shortened V by 6 bases and J by 9 bases, and 13 bases separated the two germline ends. Per the germline V gene, CDR1 is SQVTM and CDR2 is ANQGSEA. The CDR3 is 11 amino acids. CDR3 sequence (DNA): TGCAGCGTCGTGTCTCGGGAGACGCAGTATTTT. Residues: CSVVSRETQYF.

This clonotype has only a few counts. V and J are TRBV5-1 and TRBJ2-2, with unresolved D. Trimming removed 1 base at V and 1 base at J, with 17 bases between. The CDR3 covers 18 residues. Per germline, CDR1 SGHRS and CDR2 YFSETQ. This chain's CDR3 is CASSLSDVTDGNTGELFF. The CDR3 region has the DNA TGCGCCAGCAGCTTGTCGGACGTTACGGACGGGAACACCGGGGAGCTGTTTTTT.

This clonotype was seen only a few times. This chain connects TRBV20-1 to TRBJ2-7, with TRBD1 as a possible D gene (6 bases). V gave up 6 bases and J gave up 0 bases, with 12 bases separating them. The V gene's germline CDR1 is DFQATT and CDR2 SNEGSKA (reference sequence). CDR3 length equals 13 residues. The CDR3 spells CSAFTGSSYEQYF. In DNA, the CDR3 is TGCAGTGCCTTTACAGGGAGCTCCTACGAGCAGTACTTC.